The T cell receptor (beta chain) described here comes from a study of response to subunit inactivated influenza vaccine. V trimming: 5 bases; J trimming: 5 bases; junction bases outside the gene matches: 6. This CDR3 spans 15 amino acids. Per the germline V gene, CDR1 is SGHTA and CDR2 is FQGNSA. This clonotype was seen at least ten times. Each CDR3 protein is one row after TCRdb ran MiXCR on the RT-PCR reads. Of about 520,000 distinct CDR3 sequences listed, about 25% are singletons. The genes are TRBV7-2 and TRBJ2-2, with 9 nucleotides matching TRBD1. The origin of this receptor is a man aged 45-60 years who received an inactivated influenza vaccine. The specimen was CD4+ T cells sorted from PBMCs, collected 5 days after vaccination. The CDR3 region is CASSPGQGRTGELFF. The DNA of the CDR3 is TGTGCCAGCAGCCCAGGACAGGGGAGAACCGGGGAGCTGTTTTTT.